A single sample is the source of the 15 T cell receptor beta chains below, sequenced in a study of beta chain features in type 1 diabetes. Expressed TCRB transcripts were sequenced, since all the RNA that had been isolated was reverse transcribed. Sequencing was performed with immunoSEQ multiplex PCR; in TCRdb, only in-frame clones are kept and a portion is missing. The sample comprises about 140,000 clones, roughly 10% of which are singletons, and 0.65% rests with the top ten. The sample taken for sequencing was central memory CD4+ T cells from blood. All receptors come from a woman in her thirties or forties in good health.

There are many counts of this clone. The chain uses TRBV11-2 and TRBJ2-5; TRBD1 is a possible D gene (6 bases). The CDR3 totals 13 residues. V shed 6 bases and J shed 5 bases, with 13 bases lying between them. Germline V CDR1 and CDR2: SGHAT, FQNNGV. The CDR3 sequence is CASRNQGRETQYF. The CDR3 nucleotides are TGTGCCAGCAGGAACCAGGGGCGGGAGACCCAGTACTTC.

In this sample, this clone turned up a few times. This sequence joins TRBV5-1 and TRBJ2-2; TRBD1 matches 8 bases. CDR1 is SGHRS and CDR2 is YFSETQ in the germline V gene. The trim removed 4 bases at V and 1 base at J, leaving 6 bases unmatched. This CDR3 has 16 residues. DNA for the CDR3: TGCGCCAGCAGCCCCCGGGGGACAGGGAACACCGGGGAGCTGTTTTTT. It is translated as CASSPRGTGNTGELFF. Supplemented by reference TRBV5-1 and TRBJ2-2, the full variable domain reads KAGVTQTPRYLIKTRGQQVTLSCSPISGHRSVSWYQQTPGQGLQFLFEYFSETQRNKGNFPGRFSGRQFSNSRSEMNVSTLELGDSALYLCASSPRGTGNTGELFFGEGSRLTVL.

Here the CDR3 reads CASSRHQGGTEAFF. CDR3 in DNA: TGTGCCAGCAGCCGTCACCAGGGTGGCACTGAAGCTTTCTTT. The genes are TRBV5-4 and TRBJ1-1, with D tentatively TRBD1 (5 bases). Trimming removed 4 bases from V and 4 bases from J, with 14 bases in between. The CDR3 sequence is 14 residues long. CDR1 and CDR2 (germline): SGHNT, YYREEE (reference sequence). Using reference TRBV5-4 and TRBJ1-1 for the parts outside the CDR3, the full variable domain is ETGVTQSPTHLIKTRGQQVTLRCSSQSGHNTVSWYQQALGQGPQFIFQYYREEENGRGNFPPRFSGLQFPNYSSELNVNALELDDSALYLCASSRHQGGTEAFFGQGTRLTVV.

The rearrangement links TRBV19 to TRBJ1-5, with 8 bases lining up with TRBD1. The V and J ends lost 1 base and 5 bases, in that order; junction bases with no gene match: 4. From germline, CDR1 is LNHDA and CDR2 SQIVND (reference sequence). The CDR3 runs 15 residues. The CDR3, as DNA: TGTGCCAGTAGTATAGCCGGGACAGGCTATCAGCCCCAGCATTTT. Its protein is CASSIAGTGYQPQHF.

This clone was counted between two and nine times. This chain connects TRBV7-2 to TRBJ1-5; 10 nucleotides agree with TRBD1. The V gene end was trimmed by 0 bases and the J gene end by 5 bases; junction bases not matched to a gene: 7. The length of the CDR3 is 17 residues. Germline V CDR1 and CDR2: SGHTA, FQGNSA. The DNA of the CDR3 is TGTGCCAGCAGCTTAGCGATTTCCGGGACAGGGGATCAGCCCCAGCATTTT. This gives the protein CASSLAISGTGDQPQHF.

The chain has TRBV10-3 and TRBJ1-6; TRBD1 agrees at 8 bases. The CDR3 extends over 17 amino acids. Germline V gives CDR1 ENHRY, CDR2 SYGVKD. The junction had 8 bases not matched to a gene; V was cut back by 0 bases and J by 7 bases. The CDR3: CAISESRTGLGNSPLHF. In nucleotides, the CDR3 is TGTGCCATCAGTGAGTCGAGGACAGGGCTCGGGAATTCACCCCTCCACTTT.

The genes are TRBV10-2 and TRBJ1-4; D ambiguous. This CDR3 comprises 11 residues. Per germline, CDR1 WSHSY and CDR2 SAAADI. Trimming removed 6 bases at V and 8 bases at J, with 7 bases between. This CDR3 reads CASRFQEKLFF. The CDR3 region has the DNA TGCGCCAGCAGATTTCAGGAAAAACTGTTTTTT.

This clone has only a few counts. Other DNA sequences in the sample encode the same CDR3. V is TRBV29-1 and J is TRBJ2-7; TRBD1 matches at 7 bases. The CDR3 has 13 amino acids. The ends lost 4 bases at V and 2 bases at J; junction bases unmatched: 5. Germline V gene lookup returns CDR1 SQVTM and CDR2 ANQGSEA. DNA of the CDR3: TGCAGCGTTGCCAGGGGGACCACCTACGAGCAGTACTTC. Protein: CSVARGTTYEQYF.

The chain has TRBV5-1 and TRBJ2-1; D is unclear. V was clipped by 0 bases and J by 2 bases, with 9 bases between them. In germline, CDR1 is SGHRS, CDR2 YFSETQ. The CDR3 spans 15 residues. CDR3 nucleotides: TGCGCCAGCAGCTTGGCCGGAGAGCCCTACAATGAGCAGTTCTTC. It specifies CASSLAGEPYNEQFF.

This clone was detected only a few times. The rearrangement uses TRBV10-3 and TRBJ2-7; possibly TRBD1 for D (6 bases). Trimming removed 10 bases from V and 6 bases from J, with 16 bases in between. The CDR3 runs 12 residues. The germline V gene has CDR1 ENHRY and CDR2 SYGVKD. This chain's CDR3 is CATQGQVSEQYF. The CDR3 DNA sequence: TGTGCCACGCAGGGGCAGGTGTCCGAGCAGTACTTC.

The genes are TRBV1 and TRBJ2-5; TRBD1 is the table's D call, not checked against the DNA. TRBV1 is reported as a pseudogene. The CDR3 is 16 residues long. The DNA for the CDR3 is TGCACCAGCAGCCTCAAGAGGGGGTACAGCCAAGAGACCCAGTACTTC. Residues: CTSSLKRGYSQETQYF.

With regard to this clone: The same CDR3 also results from other DNA sequences found in this sample. This chain uses TRBV5-6 with TRBJ2-3, with 9 bases lining up with TRBD1. The V segment lost 4 bases and the J segment 3 bases; nucleotides outside the gene matches: 3. The V gene's germline CDR1 is SGHDT and CDR2 YYEEEE. The CDR3 length is 14 residues. CDR3 protein: CASSLQGATDTQYF. The CDR3 DNA reads TGTGCCAGCAGCCTACAGGGGGCAACAGATACGCAGTATTTT.

This rearrangement joins TRBV6-1 to TRBJ1-6; D is uncertain. The CDR3 has 16 amino acids. Germline V CDR1 and CDR2: MNHNS, SASEGT. V lost 1 base, J lost 7 bases, and 14 bases lay in between. The CDR3 sequence: CASSEVGRIGNSPLHF. For the CDR3, the DNA is TGTGCCAGCAGTGAAGTCGGCCGAATCGGGAATTCACCCCTCCACTTT.

This clone was counted only a few times. The chain employs TRBV5-1 and TRBJ1-4; possible D gene TRBD1, 5 bases. Trimming pared 4 bases from V and 3 bases from J, leaving 25 bases between. The germline V gene encodes CDR1 SGHRS and CDR2 YFSETQ. The CDR3 spans 19 residues. The CDR3 here is CASSPAVGGVISSNEKLFF. DNA for the CDR3: TGCGCCAGCAGCCCCGCTGTGGGGGGTGTCATCTCCTCTAATGAAAAACTGTTTTTT.

This clone was picked up a small number of times. The J gene is TRBJ2-2, the V gene TRBV5-1; D is possibly TRBD1 (5 bases). The germline gives CDR1 SGHRS, CDR2 YFSETQ. This CDR3 is 17 amino acids long. V was clipped by 0 bases and J by 2 bases, with 14 bases between them. The DNA for the CDR3 is TGCGCCAGCAGCTTGGCCACACAAAGGGGAAACACCGGGGAGCTGTTTTTT. Translation gives CASSLATQRGNTGELFF.